Below, one TCR beta chain is given with its context. These data originate in a study of blood T cell repertoires in COVID-19. Study details: The United States, Italy and Spain were the sources of the acute and convalescent COVID-19 samples. Nucleic acid was either cDNA or gDNA, and it came from T cells, B-cell-depleted T cells, or PBMCs.

Clones were read by immunoSEQ multiplex PCR, and TCRdb kept only the in-frame ones, dropping some. Of tens of thousands of clones listed, less than 85% were seen once; the top ten hold more than 2.5%. The V gene lost 4 bases and the J gene lost 1 base, with 13 bases spanning the gap. Per germline, CDR1 MGHRA and CDR2 YSYEKL. This CDR3 contains 15 residues. This clonotype was obtained from a man between 50 and 59 years old with acute or convalescent COVID-19. V is TRBV4-1 and J is TRBJ1-1; TRBD1 is a possible D gene (6 bases). The sample taken for sequencing was peripheral blood. CDR3 residues: CASSPAQGENTEAFF. In DNA form, the CDR3 reads TGCGCCAGCAGCCCAGCACAGGGAGAGAACACTGAAGCTTTCTTT.